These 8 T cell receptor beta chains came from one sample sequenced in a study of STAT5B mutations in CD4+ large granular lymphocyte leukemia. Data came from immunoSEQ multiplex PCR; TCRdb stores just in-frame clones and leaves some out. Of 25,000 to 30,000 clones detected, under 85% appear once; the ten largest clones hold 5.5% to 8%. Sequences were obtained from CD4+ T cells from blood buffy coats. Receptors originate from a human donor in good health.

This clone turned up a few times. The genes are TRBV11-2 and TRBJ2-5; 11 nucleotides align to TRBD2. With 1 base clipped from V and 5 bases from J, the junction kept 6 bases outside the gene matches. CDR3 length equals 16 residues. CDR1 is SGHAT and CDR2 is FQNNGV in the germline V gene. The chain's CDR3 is CASSLGLAGFEETQYF. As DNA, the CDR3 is TGTGCCAGCAGCTTAGGACTAGCGGGGTTTGAGGAGACCCAGTACTTC.

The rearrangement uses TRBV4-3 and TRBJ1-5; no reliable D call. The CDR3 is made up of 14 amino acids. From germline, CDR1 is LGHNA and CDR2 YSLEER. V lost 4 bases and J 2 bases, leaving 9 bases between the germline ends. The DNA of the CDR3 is TGCGCCAGCAGCCTCGCTAGGGGCAATCAGCCCCAGCATTTT. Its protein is CASSLARGNQPQHF.

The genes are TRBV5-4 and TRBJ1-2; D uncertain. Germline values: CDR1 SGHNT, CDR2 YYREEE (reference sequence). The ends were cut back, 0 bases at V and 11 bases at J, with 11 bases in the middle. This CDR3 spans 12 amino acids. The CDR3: CASSLVGYQYTF. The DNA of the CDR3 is TGTGCCAGCAGCTTGGTCGGATATCAGTACACCTTC.

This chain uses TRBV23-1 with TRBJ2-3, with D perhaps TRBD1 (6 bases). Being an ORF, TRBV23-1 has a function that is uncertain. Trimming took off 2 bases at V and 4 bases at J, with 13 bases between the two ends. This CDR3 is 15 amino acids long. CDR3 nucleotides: TGCGCCAGCAGTCAAACAGGGTTCGGGGCAGATACGCAGTATTTT. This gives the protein CASSQTGFGADTQYF.

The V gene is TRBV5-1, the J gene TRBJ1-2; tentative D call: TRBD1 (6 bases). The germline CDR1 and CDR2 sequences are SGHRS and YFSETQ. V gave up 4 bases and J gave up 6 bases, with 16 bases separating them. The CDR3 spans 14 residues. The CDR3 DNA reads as TGCGCCAGCAGCACAACAGGGCGGTTAAATGGCTACACCTTC. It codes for CASSTTGRLNGYTF.

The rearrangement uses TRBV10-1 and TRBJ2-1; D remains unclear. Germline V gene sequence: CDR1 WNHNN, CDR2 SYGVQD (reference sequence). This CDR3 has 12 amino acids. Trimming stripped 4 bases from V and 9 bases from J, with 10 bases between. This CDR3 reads CASSADRVEQFF. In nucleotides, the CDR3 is TGCGCCAGCAGTGCCGACCGCGTTGAGCAGTTCTTC.

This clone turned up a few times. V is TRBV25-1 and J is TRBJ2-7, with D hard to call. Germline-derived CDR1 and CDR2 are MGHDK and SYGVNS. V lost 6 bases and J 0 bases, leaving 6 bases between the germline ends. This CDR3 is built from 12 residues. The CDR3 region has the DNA TGTGCCAGCAGGGGCACCTCCTACGAGCAGTACTTC. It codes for CASRGTSYEQYF.

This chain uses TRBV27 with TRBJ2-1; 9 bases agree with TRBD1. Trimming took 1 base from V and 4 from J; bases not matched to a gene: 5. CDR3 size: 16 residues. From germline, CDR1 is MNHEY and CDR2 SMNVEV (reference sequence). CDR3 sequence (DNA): TGTGCCAGCAGTTTATGGGGGACAGGGAGTTACAATGAGCAGTTCTTC. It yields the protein CASSLWGTGSYNEQFF.